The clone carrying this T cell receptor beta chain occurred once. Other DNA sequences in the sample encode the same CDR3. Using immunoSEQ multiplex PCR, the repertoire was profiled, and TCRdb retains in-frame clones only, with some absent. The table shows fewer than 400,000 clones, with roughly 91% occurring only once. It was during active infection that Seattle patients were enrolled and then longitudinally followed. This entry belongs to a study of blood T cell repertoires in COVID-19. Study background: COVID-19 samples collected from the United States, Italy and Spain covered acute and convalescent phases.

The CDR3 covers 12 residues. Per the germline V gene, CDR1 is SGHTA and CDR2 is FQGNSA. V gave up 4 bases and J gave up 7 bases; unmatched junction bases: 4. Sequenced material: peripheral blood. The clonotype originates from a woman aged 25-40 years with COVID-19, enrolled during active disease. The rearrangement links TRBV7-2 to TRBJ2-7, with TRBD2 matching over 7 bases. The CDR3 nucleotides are TGTGCCAGCAGCTCCCCCGGGGGGGAGCAGTACTTC. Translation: CASSSPGGEQYF.